This is a list of T cell receptor beta chains from one sample in a study of CD8 T cells in Susac syndrome. Each CDR3 protein gets one entry after TCRdb re-called the immunoSEQ multiplex PCR reads with MiXCR. The table lists roughly 200,000 distinct CDR3 sequences, over 90% of them singletons. Sequenced material: CD4+ T cells from PBMCs. These receptors were taken from a human donor with multiple sclerosis. CDR3s include the opening cysteine and the closing phenylalanine or tryptophan. The D gene is left open where the match is weak. Where a row states a size, it is once, few, many or the class of an expanded clone; other rows omit it.

v_call	clone_size	d_call	j_call	cdr3_nt	cdr3_aa
TRBV30	.	.	TRBJ2-1	TGTGCCTGGAGTTTCGGGTGGGGGAGGACTTTCGGCAATGAGCAGTTCTTC	CAWSFGWGRTFGNEQFF
TRBV27	.	.	TRBJ1-1	TGTGCCAGCACCCCCGGTTGGGGGCGCGGGGTGAACACTGAAGCTTTCTTT	CASTPGWGRGVNTEAFF
TRBV10-3	.	TRBD1	TRBJ1-2	TGTGCCATCAGTGTTCAGACAGGGGATGGCTACACCTTC	CAISVQTGDGYTF
TRBV29-1	.	.	TRBJ1-4	TGCAGCGCCTACGGGGGGACGACTAATGAAAAACTGTTTTTT	CSAYGGTTNEKLFF
TRBV5-1	.	TRBD1	TRBJ1-2	TGCGCCAGCAGCCCCGGGACAGGAAATGGTGACTATGGCTACACCTTC	CASSPGTGNGDYGYTF
TRBV10-3	.	TRBD2	TRBJ2-7	TGTGCCATGGGACTAGCGGCCCTCTCCGAGCAGTACTTC	CAMGLAALSEQYF
TRBV20-1	.	.	TRBJ1-5	TGCAGTGCTAGAAGCGGGCATGGCAATCAGCCCCAGCATTTT	CSARSGHGNQPQHF
TRBV15	.	.	TRBJ2-7	TGTGCCACCAGCAGGCTGGGGGTCAGCTACGAGCAGTACTTC	CATSRLGVSYEQYF
TRBV20-1	.	.	TRBJ2-3	TGCAGTGCTCATCCGACTGCTCTCACAGATACGCAGTATTTT	CSAHPTALTDTQYF
TRBV20-1	.	TRBD1	TRBJ2-1	TGCAGTGCTAGGAGCGGGACAGGGGTGAATGAGCAGTTCTTC	CSARSGTGVNEQFF
TRBV30	.	.	TRBJ1-5	TGTGCCTGGAGTGGTCCTCAGTCTAAACAGCCCCAGCATTTT	CAWSGPQSKQPQHF
TRBV12-3/TRBV12-4	.	TRBD1	TRBJ1-1	TGTGCCAGCAGTTTCCAGGGGGATACTGAAGCTTTCTTT	CASSFQGDTEAFF
TRBV20-1	few	TRBD1	TRBJ1-1	TGCAGTGCTAGGGACAGGGGGAACACTGAAGCTTTCTTT	CSARDRGNTEAFF
TRBV11-3	.	TRBD2	TRBJ2-3	TGTGCCAGCAGCCTCGATTACCGGACTAGCGGGGGCAAAGTGGGGACGCAGTATTTT	CASSLDYRTSGGKVGTQYF
TRBV6-5	.	.	TRBJ2-1	TGTGCCAGCAACGGACTCCACAATGAGCAGTTCTTC	CASNGLHNEQFF
TRBV5-8	.	TRBD1	TRBJ2-3	TGTGCCAGCATCCGACCGGGACAGGGTACAGATACGCAGTATTTT	CASIRPGQGTDTQYF
TRBV20-1	.	TRBD2	TRBJ2-5	TGCAGTGCTGGGGTGGCAGCGGGGACGCAACAAGAGACCCAGTACTTC	CSAGVAAGTQQETQYF